One TCR beta chain is described in this entry. This specimen belongs to a study of blood T cell repertoires in COVID-19. Study overall: Sample material is recorded as cDNA or gDNA derived from T cells, B-cell-depleted T cells, or PBMCs.

Only in-frame clones appear in the TCRdb table, and some are missing; sequencing was by immunoSEQ multiplex PCR. The repertoire holds some 290,000 clones, roughly nine tenths seen once, with just under 9.5% in the top ten. V shed 4 bases and J shed 5 bases, with 9 bases lying between them. The length of the CDR3 is 13 residues. The germline V gene encodes CDR1 LNHDA and CDR2 SQIVND (reference sequence). Participants were aged about 18 to 90 years, lived in over 20 US areas, and enrolled virtually. This receptor was taken from a woman aged 25 to 45 who had recovered from COVID-19. Input material: PBMCs or T cells enriched from blood (not recorded which). The chain uses TRBV19 and TRBJ2-1; D gene ambiguous. CDR3 bases: TGTGCCAGTAGTAATCATGTCAACAATGAGCAGTTCTTC. It is translated as CASSNHVNNEQFF. The entire variable domain, with the rest obtained from reference TRBV19 and TRBJ2-1, is as follows: DGGITQSPKYLFRKEGQNVTLSCEQNLNHDAMYWYRQDPGQGLRLIYYSQIVNDFQKGDIAEGYSVSREKKESFPLTVTSAQKNPTAFYLCASSNHVNNEQFFGPGTRLTVL.